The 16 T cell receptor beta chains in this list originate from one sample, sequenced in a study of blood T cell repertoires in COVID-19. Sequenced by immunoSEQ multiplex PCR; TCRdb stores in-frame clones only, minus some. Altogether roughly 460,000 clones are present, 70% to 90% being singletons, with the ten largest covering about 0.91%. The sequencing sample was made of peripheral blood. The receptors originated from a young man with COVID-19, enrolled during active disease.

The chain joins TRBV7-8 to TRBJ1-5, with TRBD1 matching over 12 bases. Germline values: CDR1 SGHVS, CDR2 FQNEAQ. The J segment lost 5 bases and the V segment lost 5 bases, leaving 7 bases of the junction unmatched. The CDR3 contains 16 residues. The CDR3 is CASSQTRDRGHQPQHF. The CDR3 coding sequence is TGTGCCAGCAGCCAAACCCGGGACAGGGGGCATCAGCCCCAGCATTTT.

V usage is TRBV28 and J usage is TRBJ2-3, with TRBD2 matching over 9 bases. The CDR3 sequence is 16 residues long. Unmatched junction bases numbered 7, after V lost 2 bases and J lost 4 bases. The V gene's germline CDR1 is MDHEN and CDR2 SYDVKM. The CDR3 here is CASSLMASGRPDTQYF. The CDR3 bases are TGTGCCAGCAGTTTAATGGCGAGCGGGAGGCCAGATACGCAGTATTTT.

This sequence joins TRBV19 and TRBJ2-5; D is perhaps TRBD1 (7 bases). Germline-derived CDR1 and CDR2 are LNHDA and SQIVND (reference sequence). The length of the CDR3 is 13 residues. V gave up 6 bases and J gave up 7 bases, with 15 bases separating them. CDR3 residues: CASRQGGVGTQYF. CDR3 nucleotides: TGTGCCAGTAGGCAGGGGGGCGTGGGGACCCAGTACTTC.

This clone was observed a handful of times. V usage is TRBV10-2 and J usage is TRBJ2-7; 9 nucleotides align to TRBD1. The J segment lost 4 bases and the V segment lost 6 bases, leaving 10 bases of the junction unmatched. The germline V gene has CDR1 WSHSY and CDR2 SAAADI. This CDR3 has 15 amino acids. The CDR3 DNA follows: TGCGCCAGCAGCCCCCCACAGGGGGCGAGGTACGAGCAGTACTTC. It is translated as CASSPPQGARYEQYF.

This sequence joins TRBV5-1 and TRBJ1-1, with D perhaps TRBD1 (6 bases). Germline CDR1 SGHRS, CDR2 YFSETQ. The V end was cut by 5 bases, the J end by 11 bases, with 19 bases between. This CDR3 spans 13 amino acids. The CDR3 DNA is TGCGCCAGCAGTTTTCTCACAGGGTCCGCGGCTTTCTTT. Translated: CASSFLTGSAAFF.

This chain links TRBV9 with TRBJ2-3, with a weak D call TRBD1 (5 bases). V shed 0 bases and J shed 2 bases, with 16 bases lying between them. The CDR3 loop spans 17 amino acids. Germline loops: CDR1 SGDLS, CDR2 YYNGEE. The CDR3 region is CASSVGSGLMVTDTQYF. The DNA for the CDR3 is TGTGCCAGCAGCGTAGGGTCAGGGCTAATGGTCACAGATACGCAGTATTTT.

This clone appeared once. CDR3 sequence reads: CAVSGLNTEAFF. As DNA, the CDR3 is TGTGCCGTTTCGGGGTTGAACACTGAAGCTTTCTTT. V and J are TRBV3-1 (or the pseudogene TRBV3-2) and TRBJ1-1; D remains ambiguous. Looked up from germline, CDR1 is LGHDT and CDR2 is YNNKEL (reference sequence). The V and J ends lost 11 bases and 0 bases respectively, with 10 bases between them. This CDR3 region has 12 residues.

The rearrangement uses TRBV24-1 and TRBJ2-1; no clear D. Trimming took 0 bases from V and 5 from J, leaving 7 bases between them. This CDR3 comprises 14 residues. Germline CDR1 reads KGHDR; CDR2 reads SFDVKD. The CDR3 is CATSDLGRNNEQFF. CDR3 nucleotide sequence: TGTGCCACCAGTGATTTGGGGCGCAACAATGAGCAGTTCTTC.

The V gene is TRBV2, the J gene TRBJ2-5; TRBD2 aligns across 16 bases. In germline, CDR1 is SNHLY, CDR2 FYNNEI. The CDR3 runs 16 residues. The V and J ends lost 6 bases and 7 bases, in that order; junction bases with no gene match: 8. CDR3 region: CASSPGTSGGAGTQYF. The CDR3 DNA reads TGTGCCAGCAGCCCAGGGACTAGCGGGGGGGCAGGGACCCAGTACTTC.

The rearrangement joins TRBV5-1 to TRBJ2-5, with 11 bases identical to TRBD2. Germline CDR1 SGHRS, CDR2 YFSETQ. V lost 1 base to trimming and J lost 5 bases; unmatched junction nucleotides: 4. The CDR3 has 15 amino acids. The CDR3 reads CASSLSTSGMETQYF. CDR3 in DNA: TGCGCCAGCAGCTTGTCGACTAGCGGGATGGAGACCCAGTACTTC.

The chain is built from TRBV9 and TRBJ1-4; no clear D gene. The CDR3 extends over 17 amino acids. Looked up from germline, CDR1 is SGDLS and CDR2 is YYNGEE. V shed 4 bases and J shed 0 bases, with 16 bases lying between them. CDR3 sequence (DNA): TGTGCCAGCAGCACCCGAGGGAAGGAAGCAACTAATGAAAAACTGTTTTTT. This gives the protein CASSTRGKEATNEKLFF.

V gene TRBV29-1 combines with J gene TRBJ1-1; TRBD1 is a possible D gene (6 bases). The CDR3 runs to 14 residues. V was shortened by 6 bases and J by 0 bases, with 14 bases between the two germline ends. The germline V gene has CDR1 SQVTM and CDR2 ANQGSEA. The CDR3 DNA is TGCAGCGTCGCCCGGACAGTCATGAACACTGAAGCTTTCTTT. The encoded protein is CSVARTVMNTEAFF.

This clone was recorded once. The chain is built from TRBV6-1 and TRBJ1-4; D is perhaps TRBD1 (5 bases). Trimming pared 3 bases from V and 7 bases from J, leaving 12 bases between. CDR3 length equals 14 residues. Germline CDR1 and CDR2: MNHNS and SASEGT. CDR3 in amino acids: CASSDGGGGEKLFF. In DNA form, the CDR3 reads TGTGCCAGCAGTGACGGGGGGGGAGGTGAAAAACTGTTTTTT.

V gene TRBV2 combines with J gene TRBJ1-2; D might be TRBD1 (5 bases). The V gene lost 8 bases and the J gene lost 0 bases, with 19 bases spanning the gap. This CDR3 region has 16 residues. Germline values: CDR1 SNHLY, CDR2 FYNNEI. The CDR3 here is CASGGRGQLANYGYTF. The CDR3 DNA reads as TGTGCCAGCGGCGGGAGGGGCCAACTAGCTAACTATGGCTACACCTTC.

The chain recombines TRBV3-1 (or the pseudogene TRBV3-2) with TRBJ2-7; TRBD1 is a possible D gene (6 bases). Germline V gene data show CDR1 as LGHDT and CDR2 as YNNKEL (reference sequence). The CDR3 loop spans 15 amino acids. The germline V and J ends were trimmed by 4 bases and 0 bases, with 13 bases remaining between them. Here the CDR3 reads CASSPGAISSYEQYF. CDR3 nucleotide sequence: TGTGCCAGCAGCCCAGGGGCTATTAGCTCCTACGAGCAGTACTTC.

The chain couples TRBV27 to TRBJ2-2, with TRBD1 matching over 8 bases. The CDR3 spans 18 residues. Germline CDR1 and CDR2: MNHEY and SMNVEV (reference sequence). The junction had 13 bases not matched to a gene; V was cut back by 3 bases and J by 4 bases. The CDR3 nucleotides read TGTGCCAGCAGTTTTATGATTTCTGGACAGGGTCCCACCGGGGAGCTGTTTTTT. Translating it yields CASSFMISGQGPTGELFF.